Each of the 23 T cell receptor beta chains below was sequenced from the same sample in a study of HIV-infected patients and healthy controls. Via MiXCR, TCRdb re-called the 5' RACE reads, giving one row per CDR3 protein. The repertoire has about 67,000 distinct CDR3 sequences, 15% to 20% of them found once; the top ten carry approximately 5.3%. The sample consisted of CD4+ T cells from blood. The receptors shown here come from a human donor in good health.

This clonotype was found many times. The rearrangement links TRBV12-3 or TRBV12-4 to TRBJ1-3; D is ambiguous. The CDR3 has 13 amino acids. V was cut by 3 bases and J by 6 bases, with 9 bases left in between. The CDR3, as DNA: TGTGCCAGCAGTTTCAGTGTTGCAAACACCATATATTTT. Translated, it gives CASSFSVANTIYF.

Written as DNA, the CDR3 is TGCGCCAGCAGTTACGATGGCAATCAGCCCCAGCATTTT. It is translated as CASSYDGNQPQHF. The rearrangement joins TRBV5-1 to TRBJ1-5; D unclear. V gave up 5 bases and J gave up 2 bases, with 8 bases separating them. This CDR3 contains 13 residues. Germline V gene data show CDR1 as SGHRS and CDR2 as YFSETQ.

This clonotype showed up just a few times. The chain joins TRBV12-3 or TRBV12-4 to TRBJ2-3, with TRBD1 matching over 12 bases. This CDR3 spans 14 amino acids. V was clipped by 6 bases and J by 8 bases; unmatched bases: 6. For the CDR3, the DNA is TGTGCCAGCAGCCGGGACAGGGGGCAGGTTACGCAGTATTTT. It encodes CASSRDRGQVTQYF.

The chain links TRBV12-3 or TRBV12-4 to TRBJ2-1; 7 bases fit TRBD2. The CDR3 contains 16 residues. V lost 6 bases to trimming and J lost 5 bases; unmatched junction nucleotides: 13. CDR3 coding DNA: TGTGCCAGCAGAGAGGCCTTTGGGGGGAGGGACAATGAGCAGTTCTTC. The encoded protein is CASREAFGGRDNEQFF.

The rearrangement uses TRBV7-2 and TRBJ1-5; TRBD1 agrees at 9 bases. Trimming cost V 3 bases and J 5 bases; bases outside gene matches: 5. The CDR3 has 15 residues. Germline V gene lookup returns CDR1 SGHTA and CDR2 FQGNSA. CDR3 sequence reads: CASSLRTGEHQPQHF. The CDR3 DNA reads as TGTGCCAGCAGCTTGAGGACAGGGGAGCATCAGCCCCAGCATTTT.

The J gene is TRBJ2-1, the V gene TRBV4-1; no clear D gene. V was trimmed by 6 bases and J by 10 bases, leaving 19 bases between them. The CDR3 length is 14 residues. CDR1 and CDR2 (germline): MGHRA, YSYEKL. The CDR3 sequence: CASSHPLRILEQFF. The CDR3 DNA sequence: TGCGCCAGCAGTCACCCTCTAAGAATTTTAGAGCAGTTCTTC.

This clonotype occurred a few times. The rearrangement uses TRBV27 and TRBJ2-3, with a weak D call TRBD1 (5 bases). Germline CDR1 and CDR2: MNHEY and SMNVEV (reference sequence). CDR3 length: 15 residues. V lost 4 bases and J 6 bases, leaving 17 bases between the germline ends. DNA of the CDR3: TGTGCCAGCAGTTCTCAACAGGATTGGAAGGATACGCAGTATTTT. Translating gives CASSSQQDWKDTQYF.

The chain links TRBV20-1 to TRBJ1-2; 8 bases match TRBD1. Germline trimming cut 6 bases from V and 7 bases from J; bases unmatched to any gene: 10. Germline CDR1 reads DFQATT; CDR2 reads SNEGSKA (reference sequence). The CDR3 consists of 13 residues. CDR3 bases: TGCAGTGCCCCGCCCAGGGGGCAAGGTGGCTACACCTTC. Residues: CSAPPRGQGGYTF.

J is TRBJ1-4 and V is TRBV7-4, with 9 nucleotides matching TRBD1. The V segment lost 5 bases and the J segment 6 bases; nucleotides outside the gene matches: 10. Looked up from germline, CDR1 is SGHVT and CDR2 is SQSDAQ. The CDR3 sequence is 16 residues long. In DNA, the CDR3 is TGTGCCAGCAGCCCATCCGGGACAGGGAGACATGAAAAACTGTTTTTT. Translation: CASSPSGTGRHEKLFF.

Only a few counts were recorded for this clonotype. The rearrangement links TRBV5-4 to TRBJ2-3, with 8 bases identical to TRBD2. V was clipped by 3 bases and J by 0 bases; unmatched bases: 3. The CDR3 runs 15 residues. In germline, CDR1 is SGHNT, CDR2 YYREEE (reference sequence). CDR3 DNA: TGTGCCAGCAGCTCGGGACTAGTCAGCACAGATACGCAGTATTTT. Residues: CASSSGLVSTDTQYF.

At least ten counts were recorded for this clonotype. This sequence joins TRBV2 and TRBJ2-5, with D possibly being TRBD2 (5 bases). There are 14 residues in the CDR3. With 7 bases removed from V and 2 bases from J, the gap between germline ends came to 14 bases. Germline V gives CDR1 SNHLY, CDR2 FYNNEI. The CDR3 loop reads CASIRGQLQETQYF. CDR3 DNA sequence: TGTGCCAGCATAAGAGGGCAGCTTCAAGAGACCCAGTACTTC.

This clonotype was counted once. The chain joins TRBV28 to TRBJ2-1; a possible D gene is TRBD2 (6 bases). Trimming took 4 bases from V and 4 from J, leaving 14 bases between them. Germline CDR1 is MDHEN and CDR2 is SYDVKM. The CDR3 covers 15 residues. CDR3 sequence reads: CASSSSSLAYNEQFF. The CDR3 nucleotides read TGTGCCAGCAGTTCTTCTTCCCTAGCGTACAATGAGCAGTTCTTC.

The chain carries TRBV4-2 and TRBJ2-2; D tentatively reads TRBD1 or TRBD2 (5 bases each). Trimming cost V 1 base and J 2 bases, with 8 bases left between them. The germline gives CDR1 LGHNA, CDR2 YNFKEQ. The CDR3 runs to 15 residues. The CDR3: CASSQGGTNTGELFF. The CDR3, as DNA: TGTGCCAGCAGCCAAGGAGGGACCAACACCGGGGAGCTGTTTTTT.

The J gene is TRBJ1-5, the V gene TRBV24-1; a weak D match, TRBD1 (6 bases). V was trimmed by 7 bases and J by 4 bases, leaving 16 bases between them. The CDR3 runs 15 residues. In germline, CDR1 is KGHDR, CDR2 SFDVKD. As DNA, the CDR3 is TGTGCCACCAGCCGCACAGGGATTGGGAATCAGCCCCAGCATTTT. Translated: CATSRTGIGNQPQHF.

In this sample, this clonotype turned up a few times. V gene TRBV12-3 or TRBV12-4 combines with J gene TRBJ2-2; 7 bases agree with TRBD1. J gave up 2 bases and V 3 bases, and 6 bases lay outside the gene matches. CDR3 length equals 16 residues. The DNA of the CDR3 is TGTGCCAGCAGTTTCCCGACAGGGCGAAACACCGGGGAGCTGTTTTTT. It specifies CASSFPTGRNTGELFF.

At least ten counts were recorded for this clonotype. V gene TRBV29-1 combines with J gene TRBJ1-2, with 7 positions matching TRBD1. Germline CDR1 SQVTM, CDR2 ANQGSEA. The V and J ends lost 0 bases and 8 bases, in that order; junction bases with no gene match: 6. The CDR3 totals 13 residues. The DNA for the CDR3 is TGCAGCGTTGAAGACAGGGGGACGGGAGGCTACACCTTC. It specifies CSVEDRGTGGYTF.

This clonotype was seen a few times. This chain uses TRBV7-9 with TRBJ1-5; no clear D. The CDR3 loop spans 13 amino acids. Trimming removed 3 bases at V and 2 bases at J, with 5 bases between. The germline V gene has CDR1 SEHNR and CDR2 FQNEAQ (reference sequence). The CDR3 nucleotides are TGTGCCAGCAGCTTTTCGGGCAATCAGCCCCAGCATTTT. It encodes CASSFSGNQPQHF.

The table lists this clonotype with a few counts. The chain combines TRBV20-1 with TRBJ1-5; no firm D call. Germline V gene sequence: CDR1 DFQATT, CDR2 SNEGSKA (reference sequence). The CDR3 has 14 residues. Trimming shortened V by 4 bases and J by 4 bases, and 14 bases separated the two germline ends. The CDR3 DNA reads as TGCAGTGCTACACTGTCAGGAAGGAATCAGCCCCAGCATTTT. Encoded protein: CSATLSGRNQPQHF.

The chain uses TRBV7-2 and TRBJ2-5; the match to TRBD2 covers 13 bases. CDR1 is SGHTA, CDR2 FQGNSA, per germline. This CDR3 comprises 16 residues. V was clipped by 5 bases and J by 4 bases; unmatched bases: 7. The DNA for the CDR3 is TGTGCCAGCAGCCCTGGACTAGCGGGGGTCGGAGAGACCCAGTACTTC. Translation gives CASSPGLAGVGETQYF.

The table lists this clonotype with many counts. This chain connects TRBV6-2 or TRBV6-3 to TRBJ1-1; 7 nucleotides match TRBD1. Germline values: CDR1 MNHEY, CDR2 SVGEGT. The V and J ends lost 7 bases and 4 bases, in that order; junction bases with no gene match: 15. The CDR3 consists of 16 residues. The CDR3 bases are TGTGCCAGCAAACCGAGAGGCAGGGGGATGGTCACTGAAGCTTTCTTT. Translating gives CASKPRGRGMVTEAFF.

This clonotype was seen many times. The chain joins TRBV7-2 to TRBJ2-3; 8 nucleotides agree with TRBD2. CDR1 is SGHTA and CDR2 is FQGNSA in the germline V gene. The CDR3 runs 15 residues. The V segment lost 3 bases and the J segment 1 base; nucleotides outside the gene matches: 3. CDR3 in amino acids: CASSFDGGGTDTQYF. The CDR3 DNA follows: TGTGCCAGCAGCTTCGACGGGGGGGGCACAGATACGCAGTATTTT.

This clonotype was observed many times. The chain uses TRBV2 and TRBJ2-5, with D possibly TRBD2 on 6 matching bases. The CDR3 has 15 residues. Germline lookup yields CDR1 SNHLY and CDR2 FYNNEI. The V end lost 8 bases, the J end lost 2 bases, and 18 bases lay between the germline ends. The CDR3 DNA reads TGTGCCAGCGGGGGTCACTCGGGAGCTCAAGAGACCCAGTACTTC. This gives the protein CASGGHSGAQETQYF.

This clonotype has just a few counts. The CDR3, as DNA: TGTGCCACCAGAGCGGGGGGAAGCTCCTACAATGAGCAGTTCTTC. Protein sequence: CATRAGGSSYNEQFF. This chain uses TRBV24-1 with TRBJ2-1; TRBD2 aligns across 9 bases. Germline trimming cut 7 bases from V and 0 bases from J; bases unmatched to any gene: 3. This CDR3 spans 15 amino acids. The germline V gene encodes CDR1 KGHDR and CDR2 SFDVKD.